This entry features one T cell receptor beta chain sequence. There are 15 residues in the CDR3. The V and J ends lost 5 bases and 0 bases respectively, with 11 bases between them. Germline loops: CDR1 SNHLY, CDR2 FYNNEI. This record comes from a study of blood T cell repertoires in COVID-19. Per the authors' pipeline: It was from reference gene primer amplification that nucleated cell counts were estimated. Only in-frame clones appear in the TCRdb table, and some are missing; sequencing was by immunoSEQ multiplex PCR. V and J calls and clone size follow that table, whereas D and trimming were derived from the DNA. The sample contains about 120,000 clones, over 80% of which appear only once.

The clonotype originates from a man between 60 and 75 years old with acute or convalescent COVID-19. The V gene is TRBV2, the J gene TRBJ1-3, with D tentatively TRBD1 (5 bases). The sample consisted of peripheral blood. The CDR3 coding sequence is TGTGCCAGCAGTTCAGGGATCAGCTCTGGAAACACCATATATTTT. Its translation: CASSSGISSGNTIYF.